Following are 30 T cell receptor beta chains from one sample sequenced in a study of response to subunit inactivated influenza vaccine. TCRdb analysed the RT-PCR reads with MiXCR anew, one entry per CDR3 protein. The sample consists of over 750,000 distinct CDR3 sequences, around 21% of them appearing once. The sequences come from PBMCs from blood, collected about 5 days after vaccination. Receptors originate from a man aged 45-65 years who received an inactivated influenza vaccine.

This chain uses TRBV28 with TRBJ2-4, with D possibly matching TRBD1 (6 bases). Trimming removed 8 bases from V and 7 bases from J, with 18 bases in between. The CDR3 has 14 amino acids. The germline gives CDR1 MDHEN, CDR2 SYDVKM. The CDR3 loop reads CASVSTGQTNIQYF. The CDR3 DNA sequence: TGTGCCAGCGTTTCGACCGGACAGACTAACATTCAGTACTTC.

The gene calls are TRBV7-9 and TRBJ1-4; D remains unclear. The V gene's germline CDR1 is SEHNR and CDR2 FQNEAQ (reference sequence). This CDR3 contains 12 residues. V lost 7 bases and J lost 7, with 10 bases in between. This chain's CDR3 is CASISGGEKLFF. CDR3 in DNA: TGTGCCAGCATCTCAGGAGGTGAAAAACTGTTTTTT.

This chain uses TRBV2 with TRBJ2-1, with TRBD2 identical over 9 bases. CDR1 is SNHLY, CDR2 FYNNEI, per germline. The CDR3 has 15 residues. J lost 10 bases, V lost 10 bases, and 17 bases had no gene match. The CDR3 DNA reads as TGTGCCACCCAAAGGTGGGCTAGCGGGGCAGGGGAGCAGTTCTTC. Its protein product is CATQRWASGAGEQFF.

The rearrangement joins TRBV7-2 to TRBJ2-5; no reliable D call. The V gene's germline CDR1 is SGHTA and CDR2 FQGNSA. Deletions cut 5 bases from V and 5 bases from J, with 12 bases between. The CDR3 has 13 amino acids. The CDR3 nucleotides are TGTGCCAGCAGCATCGGACCAGGCGAGACCCAGTACTTC. It translates to CASSIGPGETQYF.

V gene TRBV20-1 combines with J gene TRBJ2-7; the D gene is possibly TRBD2 (6 bases). V lost 2 bases and J 7 bases, leaving 18 bases between the germline ends. This CDR3 comprises 14 residues. Germline CDR1 reads DFQATT; CDR2 reads SNEGSKA (reference sequence). Here the CDR3 reads CSARLGGILGEQYF. CDR3 bases: TGCAGTGCTAGACTCGGGGGAATTCTAGGAGAGCAGTACTTC.

The chain joins TRBV11-3 to TRBJ2-3; 13 nucleotides align to TRBD2. Germline CDR1 and CDR2: SGHNT and YENEEA. The CDR3 has 17 residues. With V trimmed by 5 bases and J by 0 bases, 5 bases remained unmatched. CDR3 region: CASSTGLAGPSTDTQYF. The CDR3 DNA follows: TGTGCCAGCAGCACGGGACTAGCGGGGCCTAGCACAGATACGCAGTATTTT.

This clonotype was detected a few times. The J gene is TRBJ2-3, the V gene TRBV7-2; 14 bases fit TRBD2. The CDR3 totals 19 residues. Germline V lookup: CDR1 SGHTA, CDR2 FQGNSA. Unmatched junction bases numbered 6, after V lost 0 bases and J lost 1 base. The CDR3 bases are TGTGCCAGCAGCTTAGCCAGGACTAGCGGGGGGCTACGCACAGATACGCAGTATTTT. Translated: CASSLARTSGGLRTDTQYF.

This chain joins TRBV4-2 and TRBJ2-5; 9 positions agree with TRBD2. CDR1 LGHNA and CDR2 YNFKEQ come from the germline V gene. Trimming removed 4 bases from V and 5 bases from J; junction bases left unmatched: 11. There are 16 residues in the CDR3. The CDR3 sequence is CASSRTLTSGGETQYF. The DNA of the CDR3 is TGTGCCAGCAGCCGCACCCTGACTAGCGGCGGGGAGACCCAGTACTTC.

This clonotype appeared a few times. The chain is built from TRBV20-1 and TRBJ2-7, with 7 bases aligning to TRBD2. The J segment lost 2 bases and the V segment lost 6 bases, leaving 7 bases of the junction unmatched. The CDR3 runs 13 residues. CDR1 and CDR2 (germline): DFQATT, SNEGSKA (reference sequence). The CDR3 protein is CSAPREDTYEQYF. The CDR3 bases are TGCAGTGCCCCCCGGGAGGATACCTACGAGCAGTACTTC.

As for this clonotype: A much bigger clone sits one base away, suggesting this may be a read error. V and J are TRBV7-6 and TRBJ1-2, with TRBD1 matching over 7 bases. Trimming took 5 bases from V and 7 from J; bases not matched to a gene: 10. The CDR3 has 14 amino acids. Germline CDR1 SGHVS, CDR2 FNYEAQ. CDR3 protein: CASSLGGPGRGYTF. CDR3 coding DNA: TGTGCCAGCAGCCTAGGGGGCCCAGGTCGTGGCTACACCTTC. Looking up the rest from reference TRBV7-6 and TRBJ1-2 gives the full variable domain: GAGVSQSPRYKVTKRGQDVALRCDPISGHVSLYWYRQALGQGPEFLTYFNYEAQQDKSGLPNDRFSAERPEGSISTLTIQRTEQRDSAMYRCASSLGGPGRGYTFGSGTRLTVV.

The rearrangement uses TRBV20-1 and TRBJ1-6; weak D call: TRBD1 (6 bases). The CDR3 consists of 13 residues. The V gene's germline CDR1 is DFQATT and CDR2 SNEGSKA (reference sequence). The germline V and J ends were trimmed by 3 bases and 6 bases, with 9 bases remaining between them. The CDR3 here is CSARRDTNSPLHF. The CDR3, as DNA: TGCAGTGCTAGGCGGGACACTAATTCACCCCTCCACTTT.

This clonotype was seen repeatedly, ten times or more. J is TRBJ2-5 and V is TRBV4-2; tentatively, D is TRBD2 (5 bases). In germline, CDR1 is LGHNA, CDR2 YNFKEQ. CDR3 length: 16 residues. Trimming pared 2 bases from V and 5 bases from J, leaving 18 bases between. CDR3 coding DNA: TGTGCCAGCAGCCAACAGGACTCACCATCGCGTGAGACCCAGTACTTC. Its protein is CASSQQDSPSRETQYF.

The chain uses TRBV20-1 and TRBJ2-7, with 8 bases identical to TRBD1. The CDR3 totals 16 residues. J lost 4 bases, V lost 0 bases, and 11 bases had no gene match. CDR1 is DFQATT and CDR2 is SNEGSKA in the germline V gene (reference sequence). The CDR3 sequence is CSARDSGAGGGYEQYF. Here the CDR3 DNA reads TGCAGTGCTAGAGATTCGGGGGCAGGGGGCGGATACGAGCAGTACTTC.

V is TRBV6-1 and J is TRBJ1-1; no firm D call. The V end was cut by 2 bases, the J end by 1 base, with 8 bases between. The germline CDR1 and CDR2 sequences are MNHNS and SASEGT. This CDR3 contains 14 residues. In nucleotides, the CDR3 is TGTGCCAGCAGTGAAATGGGAGGGAACACTGAAGCTTTCTTT. This codes for CASSEMGGNTEAFF.

The chain carries TRBV9 and TRBJ2-5; 7 bases line up with TRBD2. CDR3 size: 17 residues. Germline trimming cut 4 bases from V and 1 base from J; bases unmatched to any gene: 13. CDR1 is SGDLS and CDR2 is YYNGEE in the germline V gene. DNA for the CDR3: TGTGCCAGCAGCAAACTAGCGTCCGAAGGGTTCCAAGAGACCCAGTACTTC. Residues: CASSKLASEGFQETQYF.

This chain connects TRBV7-9 to TRBJ2-2; no definite D call. The CDR3 runs 14 residues. The germline CDR1 and CDR2 sequences are SEHNR and FQNEAQ (reference sequence). With 3 bases removed from V and 4 bases from J, the gap between germline ends came to 9 bases. CDR3 coding DNA: TGTGCCAGCAGCTTTGTCCGGTCCACCGGGGAGCTGTTTTTT. This codes for CASSFVRSTGELFF.

This clonotype has just a few counts. The V gene is TRBV6-5, the J gene TRBJ2-1; 10 bases match TRBD2. CDR1 is MNHEY and CDR2 is SVGAGI in the germline V gene. The CDR3 has 17 residues. V was pared by 1 base and J by 2 bases, with 5 bases of the junction left unmatched. The CDR3 coding sequence is TGTGCCAGCAGTTACTTCGTGAGCGGGGGGGCCTACAATGAGCAGTTCTTC. This encodes CASSYFVSGGAYNEQFF.

This clonotype has only a few counts. V gene TRBV28 combines with J gene TRBJ2-3; 15 bases are a match to TRBD2. J gave up 9 bases and V 5 bases, and 9 bases lay outside the gene matches. This CDR3 is built from 16 residues. Germline CDR1 MDHEN, CDR2 SYDVKM. CDR3 sequence: CASSHSGTSGGITQYF. CDR3 sequence (DNA): TGTGCCAGCAGTCACTCCGGGACTAGCGGGGGGATAACGCAGTATTTT.

The chain joins TRBV12-3 or TRBV12-4 to TRBJ2-7; D unresolved. The CDR3 runs to 14 residues. V dropped 2 bases and J dropped 0 bases, with 8 bases sitting between them. The CDR3 is CASSLTDLSYEQYF. CDR3 nucleotide sequence: TGTGCCAGCAGTTTAACGGATCTCTCCTACGAGCAGTACTTC.

V is TRBV27 and J is TRBJ2-2; maybe TRBD1 (6 bases). CDR3 length equals 14 residues. Germline values: CDR1 MNHEY, CDR2 SMNVEV (reference sequence). V was trimmed by 3 bases and J by 5 bases, leaving 10 bases between them. The DNA of the CDR3 is TGTGCCAGCAGTTTCCAGGGGTGGACCGGGGAGCTGTTTTTT. This translates into CASSFQGWTGELFF.

This chain joins TRBV29-1 and TRBJ2-7; D not resolved. Per the germline V gene, CDR1 is SQVTM and CDR2 is ANQGSEA. The CDR3 spans 14 residues. Trimming shortened V by 6 bases and J by 1 base, and 16 bases separated the two germline ends. As DNA, the CDR3 is TGCAGCGTGACCCCGCACCCAGGATCCTACGAGCAGTACTTC. Amino acids: CSVTPHPGSYEQYF.

The chain links TRBV5-6 to TRBJ2-4; possibly TRBD2 for D (6 bases). The germline V gene encodes CDR1 SGHDT and CDR2 YYEEEE. The CDR3 runs to 16 residues. The V end lost 4 bases, the J end lost 2 bases, and 16 bases lay between the germline ends. The CDR3 here is CASSLGDGLPKNIQYF. The DNA for the CDR3 is TGTGCCAGCAGCCTAGGCGACGGACTACCCAAAAACATTCAGTACTTC.

The table lists this clonotype with a few counts. J is TRBJ2-7 and V is TRBV28, with D perhaps TRBD1 (6 bases). Germline CDR1 reads MDHEN; CDR2 reads SYDVKM. The V and J ends lost 3 bases and 3 bases respectively, with 9 bases between them. The CDR3 is 13 amino acids. The CDR3 DNA follows: TGTGCCAGCAGTTTCGGACAGTTCTACGAGCAGTACTTC. It yields the protein CASSFGQFYEQYF. The whole variable domain, remainder taken from reference TRBV28 and TRBJ2-7, is DVKVTQSSRYLVKRTGEKVFLECVQDMDHENMFWYRQDPGLGLRLIYFSYDVKMKEKGDIPEGYSVSREKKERFSLILESASTNQTSMYLCASSFGQFYEQYFGPGTRLTVT.

This clonotype was seen ten or more times. V and J are TRBV12-3 or TRBV12-4 and TRBJ2-1; D remains unclear. V shed 6 bases and J shed 3 bases, with 6 bases lying between them. The CDR3 runs to 12 residues. CDR3 sequence reads: CASSLNYNEQFF. As DNA, the CDR3 is TGTGCCAGCAGCTTAAACTACAATGAGCAGTTCTTC.

This rearrangement joins TRBV15 to TRBJ1-1; D unresolved. Germline V CDR1 and CDR2: LNHNV, YYDKDF (reference sequence). Deletions cut 1 base from V and 1 base from J, with 7 bases between. The CDR3 length is 14 residues. CDR3 in amino acids: CATSRGPANTEAFF. In nucleotides, the CDR3 is TGTGCCACCAGCAGAGGACCGGCGAACACTGAAGCTTTCTTT.

In this sample, this clonotype turned up many times. The DNA of the CDR3 is TGTGCCAGCAGGAGACTAGCGGGAGGCGGTTACAATGAGCAGTTCTTC. Encoded protein: CASRRLAGGGYNEQFF. The chain carries TRBV28 and TRBJ2-1, with 13 bases fitting TRBD2. The CDR3 sequence is 16 residues long. J was trimmed by 4 bases and V by 6 bases; bases with no gene match: 6. CDR1 and CDR2 (germline): MDHEN, SYDVKM.

This chain connects TRBV12-3 or TRBV12-4 to TRBJ2-3, with TRBD1 as a possible D gene (5 bases). V was clipped by 5 bases and J by 2 bases, with 14 bases between them. This CDR3 has 15 residues. CDR3 sequence reads: CASSPTGRDTDTQYF. The CDR3, as DNA: TGTGCCAGCAGTCCCACGGGCAGGGACACAGATACGCAGTATTTT.

J is TRBJ2-1 and V is TRBV29-1; a weak D match, TRBD2 (5 bases). The V end was cut by 2 bases, the J end by 1 base, with 12 bases between. This CDR3 is built from 15 residues. Germline V gives CDR1 SQVTM, CDR2 ANQGSEA. The CDR3 here is CSVEHYGGSYNEQFF. As DNA, the CDR3 is TGCAGCGTTGAACACTATGGAGGTTCCTACAATGAGCAGTTCTTC.

V usage is TRBV12-3 or TRBV12-4 and J usage is TRBJ2-6, with D perhaps matching TRBD1 or TRBD2 (5 bases each). CDR3 size: 14 residues. The germline V and J ends were trimmed by 7 bases and 5 bases, with 12 bases remaining between them. CDR3 residues: CASTPRGRANVLTF. The DNA of the CDR3 is TGTGCCAGCACCCCCCGGGGACGGGCCAACGTCCTGACTTTC.

This clonotype has just a few counts. V usage is TRBV20-1 and J usage is TRBJ2-3; D perhaps matches TRBD2 (6 bases). This CDR3 has 17 residues. Trimming removed 4 bases at V and 1 base at J, with 21 bases between. The germline V gene has CDR1 DFQATT and CDR2 SNEGSKA (reference sequence). The CDR3 loop is CSAKDLSFGSGTDTQYF. The CDR3 nucleotides read TGCAGTGCTAAAGATCTAAGTTTCGGGAGTGGCACAGATACGCAGTATTTT.